This is a list of T cell receptor beta chains from one sample in a study of regulatory T cells in long-lasting Graves disease. Via MiXCR, TCRdb re-called the multiplex PCR reads, giving one row per CDR3 protein. This sample has about half a million distinct CDR3 sequences, with less than 25% found just once. The input for sequencing was peripheral blood mononuclear cells (PBMCs), taken when the disease was refractory, from a patient treated with antithyroid drugs. These receptors were taken from a female donor with Graves disease. CDR3s include the opening cysteine and the closing phenylalanine or tryptophan. The order of the fields is CDR3 DNA, CDR3 protein, clone size, J gene, D gene, V gene. D genes are given only for firm matches. Not all rows give a size; the values are once, few, many and, for expanded clones, a class.

CDR3 DNA: TGTGCCAGCAGTTTTCAGGTCTACTCGACCCAGTACTTC
CDR3 protein: CASSFQVYSTQYF
clone size: many
J gene: TRBJ2-5
D gene: .
V gene: TRBV12-3/TRBV12-4

CDR3 DNA: TGTGCCAGCACCGCCACGGGGGGGGATACGCAGTATTTT
CDR3 protein: CASTATGGDTQYF
clone size: few
J gene: TRBJ2-3
D gene: TRBD2
V gene: TRBV11-2

CDR3 DNA: TGTGCCAGCAGTTTAAGGGGGAGACTCTATGGCTACACCTTC
CDR3 protein: CASSLRGRLYGYTF
clone size: .
J gene: TRBJ1-2
D gene: .
V gene: TRBV28

CDR3 DNA: TGTGCCAGCAGCCCGGACGATTCCTACAATGAGCAGTTCTTC
CDR3 protein: CASSPDDSYNEQFF
clone size: .
J gene: TRBJ2-1
D gene: .
V gene: TRBV5-5

CDR3 DNA: TGTGCCACCAGTGACCCTGTATCCGGGGAGCTGTTTTTT
CDR3 protein: CATSDPVSGELFF
clone size: few
J gene: TRBJ2-2
D gene: .
V gene: TRBV24-1

CDR3 DNA: TGTGCCAGCAGCTTTGGAGGTGTCTACGAGCAGTACTTC
CDR3 protein: CASSFGGVYEQYF
clone size: .
J gene: TRBJ2-7
D gene: .
V gene: TRBV7-2

CDR3 DNA: TGTGCCAGCAGGAGGCAAACCTACGAGCAGTACTTC
CDR3 protein: CASRRQTYEQYF
clone size: many
J gene: TRBJ2-7
D gene: .
V gene: TRBV28

CDR3 DNA: TGTGCCAGCAGCTTGGACAGGGAGGTCGAGTTGGCCAAAAACATTCAGTACTTC
CDR3 protein: CASSLDREVELAKNIQYF
clone size: few
J gene: TRBJ2-4
D gene: .
V gene: TRBV5-6

CDR3 DNA: TGCAGTGCTGGGAACAGGGCGTGGGAGACCCAGTACTTC
CDR3 protein: CSAGNRAWETQYF
clone size: .
J gene: TRBJ2-5
D gene: .
V gene: TRBV20-1

CDR3 DNA: TGCAGTGCTAGCGGGTCTCAAGAGACCCAGTACTTC
CDR3 protein: CSASGSQETQYF
clone size: few
J gene: TRBJ2-5
D gene: .
V gene: TRBV20-1

CDR3 DNA: TGTGCCAGTAGTATCTCGGCCTCTGGAAACACCATATATTTT
CDR3 protein: CASSISASGNTIYF
clone size: few
J gene: TRBJ1-3
D gene: .
V gene: TRBV19

CDR3 DNA: TGTGCCAGCAGTTACTCCCCCGGGTCCTCTGGGGAGCTGTTTTTT
CDR3 protein: CASSYSPGSSGELFF
clone size: few
J gene: TRBJ2-2
D gene: .
V gene: TRBV6-5

CDR3 DNA: TGTGCCGGTAGTACCCGGGACGATCAGCCCCAGCATTTT
CDR3 protein: CAGSTRDDQPQHF
clone size: .
J gene: TRBJ1-5
D gene: .
V gene: TRBV19

CDR3 DNA: TGTGCCAGCAGCCAGGACGCGAACACCGGGGAGCTGTTTTTT
CDR3 protein: CASSQDANTGELFF
clone size: many
J gene: TRBJ2-2
D gene: .
V gene: TRBV7-3

CDR3 DNA: TGTGCCAGCAGTCTATGGGCCTCGCTCGAGACCCAGTACTTC
CDR3 protein: CASSLWASLETQYF
clone size: many
J gene: TRBJ2-5
D gene: .
V gene: TRBV2

CDR3 DNA: TGCGCCAGCAGCCCTGAGACAGGGAGGAACTATGGCTACACCTTC
CDR3 protein: CASSPETGRNYGYTF
clone size: .
J gene: TRBJ1-2
D gene: TRBD1
V gene: TRBV4-1

CDR3 DNA: TGTGCCAGCAGGAGACAGGGGGTCTATGGCTACACCTTC
CDR3 protein: CASRRQGVYGYTF
clone size: many
J gene: TRBJ1-2
D gene: TRBD1
V gene: TRBV12-3/TRBV12-4

CDR3 DNA: TGTGCCAGCAGTTACACAGGGGGGTACGAGCAGTACTTC
CDR3 protein: CASSYTGGYEQYF
clone size: many
J gene: TRBJ2-7
D gene: TRBD1
V gene: TRBV6-5

CDR3 DNA: TGTGCCAGCAGTTCAGGAGGGGTTGACTATGGCTACACCTTC
CDR3 protein: CASSSGGVDYGYTF
clone size: many
J gene: TRBJ1-2
D gene: .
V gene: TRBV28

CDR3 DNA: TGCGCCAGCAGCCCATCTGGGGGGGCGACGTCCTATAATTCACCCCTCCACTTT
CDR3 protein: CASSPSGGATSYNSPLHF
clone size: .
J gene: TRBJ1-6
D gene: .
V gene: TRBV4-3

CDR3 DNA: TGTGCCACCAGTGACCCAACGGGACAGGGGAGCACCGGGGAGCTGTTTTTT
CDR3 protein: CATSDPTGQGSTGELFF
clone size: .
J gene: TRBJ2-2
D gene: TRBD1
V gene: TRBV24-1

CDR3 DNA: TGTGCCAGCAGCCCGGGAGTATCTGGAAACACCATATATTTT
CDR3 protein: CASSPGVSGNTIYF
clone size: many
J gene: TRBJ1-3
D gene: .
V gene: TRBV7-2

CDR3 DNA: TGCGTCAGCAGCTTCAGGGGAGGAAGCTCTGGAAACACCATATATTTT
CDR3 protein: CVSSFRGGSSGNTIYF
clone size: .
J gene: TRBJ1-3
D gene: .
V gene: TRBV5-1

CDR3 DNA: TGTGCCAGCAGCTTATCGGGACAGGGGCACTACGAGCAGTACTTC
CDR3 protein: CASSLSGQGHYEQYF
clone size: many
J gene: TRBJ2-7
D gene: TRBD1
V gene: TRBV7-3

CDR3 DNA: TGTGCCAGCAGTTTGCCCACGGGGCAGGGGGCGAACTATGGCTACACCTTC
CDR3 protein: CASSLPTGQGANYGYTF
clone size: many
J gene: TRBJ1-2
D gene: TRBD1
V gene: TRBV28

CDR3 DNA: TGTGCCAGTAGCCAAATGGCCGTTGAGCCCCAGCATTTT
CDR3 protein: CASSQMAVEPQHF
clone size: .
J gene: TRBJ1-5
D gene: .
V gene: TRBV19